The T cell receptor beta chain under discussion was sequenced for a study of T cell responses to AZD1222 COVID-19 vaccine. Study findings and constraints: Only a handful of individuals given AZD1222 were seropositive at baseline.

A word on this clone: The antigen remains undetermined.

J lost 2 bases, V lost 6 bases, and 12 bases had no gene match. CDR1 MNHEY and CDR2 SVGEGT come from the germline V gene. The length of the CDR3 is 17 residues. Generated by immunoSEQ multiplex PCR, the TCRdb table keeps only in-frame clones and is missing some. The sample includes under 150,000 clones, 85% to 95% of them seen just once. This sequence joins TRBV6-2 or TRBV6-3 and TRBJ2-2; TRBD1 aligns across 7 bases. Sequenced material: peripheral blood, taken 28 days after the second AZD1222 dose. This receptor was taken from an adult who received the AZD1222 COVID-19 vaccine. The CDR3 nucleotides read TGTGCCAGCAGCTCTCACGACAGGGCCGCAAACACCGGGGAGCTGTTTTTT. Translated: CASSSHDRAANTGELFF.